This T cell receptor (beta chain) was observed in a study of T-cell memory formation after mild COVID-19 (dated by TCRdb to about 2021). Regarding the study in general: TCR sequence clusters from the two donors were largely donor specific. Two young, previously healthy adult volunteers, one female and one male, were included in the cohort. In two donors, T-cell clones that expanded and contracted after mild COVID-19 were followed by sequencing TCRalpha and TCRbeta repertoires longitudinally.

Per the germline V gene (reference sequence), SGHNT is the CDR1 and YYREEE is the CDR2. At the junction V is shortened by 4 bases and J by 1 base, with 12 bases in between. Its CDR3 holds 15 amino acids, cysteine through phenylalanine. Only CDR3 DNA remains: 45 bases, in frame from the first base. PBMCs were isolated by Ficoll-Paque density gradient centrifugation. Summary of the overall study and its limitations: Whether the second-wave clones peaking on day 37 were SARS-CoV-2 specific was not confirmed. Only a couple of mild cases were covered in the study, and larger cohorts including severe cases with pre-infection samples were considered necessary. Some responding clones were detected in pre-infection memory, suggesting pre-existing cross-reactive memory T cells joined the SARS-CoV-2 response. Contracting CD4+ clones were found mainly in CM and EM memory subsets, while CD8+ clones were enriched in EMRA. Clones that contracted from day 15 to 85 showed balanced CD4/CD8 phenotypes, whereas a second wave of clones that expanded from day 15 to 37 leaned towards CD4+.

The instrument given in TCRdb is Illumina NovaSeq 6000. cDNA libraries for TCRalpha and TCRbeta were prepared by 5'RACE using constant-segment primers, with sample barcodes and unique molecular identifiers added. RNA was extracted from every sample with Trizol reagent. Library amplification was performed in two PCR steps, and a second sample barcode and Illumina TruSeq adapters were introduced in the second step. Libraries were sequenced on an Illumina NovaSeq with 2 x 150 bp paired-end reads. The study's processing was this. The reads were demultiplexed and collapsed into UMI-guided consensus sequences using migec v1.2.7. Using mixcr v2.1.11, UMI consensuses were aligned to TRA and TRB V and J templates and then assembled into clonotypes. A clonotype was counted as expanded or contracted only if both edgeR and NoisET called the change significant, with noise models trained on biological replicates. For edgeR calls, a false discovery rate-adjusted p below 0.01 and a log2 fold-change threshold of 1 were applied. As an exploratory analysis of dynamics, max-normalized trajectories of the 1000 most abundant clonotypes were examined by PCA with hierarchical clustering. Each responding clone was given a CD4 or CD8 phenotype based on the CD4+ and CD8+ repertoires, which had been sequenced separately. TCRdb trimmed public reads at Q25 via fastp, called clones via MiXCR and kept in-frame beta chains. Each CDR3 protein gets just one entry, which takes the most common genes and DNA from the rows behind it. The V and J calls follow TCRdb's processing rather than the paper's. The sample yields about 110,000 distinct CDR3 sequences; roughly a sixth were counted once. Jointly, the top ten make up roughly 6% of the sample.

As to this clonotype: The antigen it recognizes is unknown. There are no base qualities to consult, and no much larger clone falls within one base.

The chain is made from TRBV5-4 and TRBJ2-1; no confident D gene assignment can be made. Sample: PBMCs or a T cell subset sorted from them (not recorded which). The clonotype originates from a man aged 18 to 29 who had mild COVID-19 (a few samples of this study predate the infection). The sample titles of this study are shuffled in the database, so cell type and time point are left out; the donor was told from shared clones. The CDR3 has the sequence CASSPGVGSYNEQFF. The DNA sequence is TGTGCCAGCAGCCCGGGCGTGGGGTCCTACAATGAGCAGTTCTTC.